The 27 T cell receptor beta chains below all came from one sample that was sequenced in a study of blood T cell repertoires in COVID-19. Some clones are missing from TCRdb's copy, which holds only in-frame ones; the method was immunoSEQ multiplex PCR. The table has about 39,000 clones, about 82% seen once. The sequenced sample consisted of peripheral blood. The receptors stem from a man aged 65 to 79 with acute or convalescent COVID-19.

DNA of the CDR3: TGTGCCTGGAGTGTGGACAGGGGCTCCTATAATGAAAAACTGTTTTTT. Translation gives CAWSVDRGSYNEKLFF. The chain carries TRBV30 and TRBJ1-4; 9 nucleotides align to TRBD1. The germline V gene has CDR1 GTSNPN and CDR2 SVGIG (reference sequence). V shed 0 bases, J shed 4 bases, and the junction held 6 bases outside the gene matches. The CDR3 extends over 16 amino acids.

The CDR3 DNA sequence: TGTGCCAGCAGTCGGGACAGGGGCTACGAGCAGTACTTC. Residues: CASSRDRGYEQYF. This chain uses TRBV5-4 with TRBJ2-7; the match to TRBD1 covers 10 bases. The CDR3 runs to 13 residues. CDR1 SGHNT and CDR2 YYREEE come from the germline V gene (reference sequence). After removal of 5 bases from V and 3 bases from J, the junction contained 2 bases not matched to a gene.

V gene TRBV19 combines with J gene TRBJ1-5; D is ambiguous. Trimming took off 7 bases at V and 2 bases at J, with 6 bases between the two ends. CDR3 size: 12 residues. The germline V gene has CDR1 LNHDA and CDR2 SQIVND (reference sequence). This CDR3 is CASTGGNQPQHF. The CDR3 DNA follows: TGTGCCAGTACCGGGGGCAATCAGCCCCAGCATTTT. Drawing the rest from reference TRBV19 and TRBJ1-5, the complete variable domain is DGGITQSPKYLFRKEGQNVTLSCEQNLNHDAMYWYRQDPGQGLRLIYYSQIVNDFQKGDIAEGYSVSREKKESFPLTVTSAQKNPTAFYLCASTGGNQPQHFGDGTRLSIL.

The V gene is TRBV19, the J gene TRBJ1-6, with D perhaps TRBD1 (6 bases). Per germline, CDR1 LNHDA and CDR2 SQIVND (reference sequence). V was cut by 4 bases and J by 10 bases, with 17 bases left in between. The CDR3 loop spans 15 amino acids. DNA for the CDR3: TGTGCCAGTAGTACACGGACAGTGTCAACCTCACCCCTCCACTTT. Its protein product is CASSTRTVSTSPLHF.

The V and J genes are TRBV5-4 and TRBJ1-2, with D hard to call. This CDR3 comprises 13 residues. CDR1 SGHNT and CDR2 YYREEE come from the germline V gene (reference sequence). V lost 0 bases and J lost 3, with 6 bases in between. The CDR3 reads CASSLARYYGYTF. The CDR3 coding sequence is TGTGCCAGCAGCTTGGCCAGGTACTATGGCTACACCTTC.

This chain links TRBV7-9 with TRBJ2-1, with D tentatively TRBD1 (6 bases). Trimming removed 5 bases at V and 10 bases at J, with 12 bases between. From germline, CDR1 is SEHNR and CDR2 FQNEAQ (reference sequence). This CDR3 comprises 12 residues. CDR3 amino acids: CASSQQGIEQFF. CDR3 DNA sequence: TGTGCCAGCAGCCAACAGGGCATAGAGCAGTTCTTC.

The chain recombines TRBV29-1 with TRBJ1-5; tentative D call: TRBD1 (5 bases). The CDR3 consists of 13 residues. Per germline, CDR1 SQVTM and CDR2 ANQGSEA. Trimming left V 7 bases short and J 6 bases short, with 16 bases between. CDR3 bases: TGCAGCGGATCCCGGGGGAAGGGTCAGCCCCAGCATTTT. Its protein product is CSGSRGKGQPQHF. The variable domain in full, completed from reference TRBV29-1 and TRBJ1-5, reads SAVISQKPSRDICQRGTSLTIQCQVDSQVTMMFWYRQQPGQSLTLIATANQGSEATYESGFVIDKFPISRPNLTFSTLTVSNMSPEDSSIYLCSGSRGKGQPQHFGDGTRLSIL.

The V call is TRBV7-8, the J call TRBJ2-7, with a possible D match to TRBD1 (6 bases). Deletions cut 5 bases from V and 3 bases from J, with 11 bases between. Germline loops: CDR1 SGHVS, CDR2 FQNEAQ. The CDR3 sequence is 13 residues long. This chain's CDR3 is CASSRDTVYEQYF. CDR3 nucleotide sequence: TGTGCCAGCAGCCGGGACACCGTCTACGAGCAGTACTTC.

The chain couples TRBV19 to TRBJ1-2; TRBD1 matches at 9 bases. V lost 5 bases, J lost 6 bases, and 4 bases stayed unmatched. This CDR3 has 13 amino acids. Germline loops: CDR1 LNHDA, CDR2 SQIVND (reference sequence). The chain's CDR3 is CASSSQGADGYTF. The CDR3 DNA reads as TGTGCCAGTAGTTCACAGGGGGCGGATGGCTACACCTTC.

This clone has only one observation. CDR3 region: CASSRSGARTDTQYF. CDR3 bases: TGCGCCAGCAGCCGAAGCGGGGCCCGCACAGATACGCAGTATTTT. The rearrangement uses TRBV10-1 and TRBJ2-3; 7 nucleotides line up with TRBD2. The CDR3 spans 15 residues. V lost 6 bases, J lost 1 base, and 7 bases stayed unmatched. Germline V gene data show CDR1 as WNHNN and CDR2 as SYGVQD (reference sequence).

This chain uses TRBV27 with TRBJ2-3; no clear D. This CDR3 region has 13 residues. Trimming took off 4 bases at V and 7 bases at J, with 12 bases between the two ends. The germline V gene has CDR1 MNHEY and CDR2 SMNVEV (reference sequence). The CDR3 nucleotides are TGTGCCAGCAGTTCCCCGAGAGCTAATACGCAGTATTTT. Protein sequence: CASSSPRANTQYF.

This clone has just a few counts. The chain uses TRBV7-9 and TRBJ2-7, with 8 bases lining up with TRBD2. Trimming took 6 bases from V and 4 from J; bases not matched to a gene: 5. CDR3 length: 13 amino acids. Germline V gene data show CDR1 as SEHNR and CDR2 as FQNEAQ (reference sequence). The CDR3 DNA reads as TGTGCCAGCAGAATAGCGGGGAGTTACGAGCAGTACTTC. The encoded protein is CASRIAGSYEQYF.

V usage is TRBV28 and J usage is TRBJ2-3; D may be TRBD2 (7 bases). V lost 8 bases and J 8 bases, leaving 20 bases between the germline ends. Germline V gives CDR1 MDHEN, CDR2 SYDVKM. CDR3 length equals 14 residues. The CDR3 DNA sequence: TGTGCCAGCTGGGAGGGGGATTCGGCAGTTACGCAGTATTTT. It specifies CASWEGDSAVTQYF.

The chain's CDR3 is CASSPSWAGSSYEQYF. In DNA, the CDR3 is TGCGCCAGCAGCCCGTCGTGGGCGGGGAGCTCCTACGAGCAGTACTTC. This rearrangement joins TRBV5-1 to TRBJ2-7; TRBD2 is a possible D gene (6 bases). CDR3 size: 16 residues. From germline, CDR1 is SGHRS and CDR2 YFSETQ. The V end lost 4 bases, the J end lost 0 bases, and 17 bases lay between the germline ends.

The CDR3 DNA reads as TGCGCCAGTGCGGGGCAGGGGGCCTTTCAGCCCCAGCATTTT. Its protein is CASAGQGAFQPQHF. This rearrangement joins TRBV10-2 to TRBJ1-5, with TRBD1 matching 8 bases. CDR1 and CDR2 from the germline V gene are WSHSY and SAAADI. V lost 9 bases to trimming and J lost 6 bases; unmatched junction nucleotides: 10. The CDR3 covers 14 residues.

The J gene is TRBJ1-1, the V gene TRBV7-9; D remains unclear. Trimming removed 5 bases from V and 8 bases from J, with 24 bases in between. CDR3 size: 16 residues. Germline V gene lookup returns CDR1 SEHNR and CDR2 FQNEAQ (reference sequence). In DNA form, the CDR3 reads TGTGCCAGCAGCCTCAGTGGAGGGATGGGAAGAATGGAAGCTTTCTTT. Translated: CASSLSGGMGRMEAFF.

The chain combines TRBV9 with TRBJ1-3; maybe TRBD1 (5 bases). This CDR3 spans 15 amino acids. CDR1 is SGDLS, CDR2 YYNGEE, per germline. Trimming left V 5 bases short and J 3 bases short, with 15 bases between. The CDR3 sequence is CASSYDSAGGNTIYF. The CDR3 DNA is TGTGCCAGCAGTTACGACAGCGCAGGTGGAAACACCATATATTTT.

The chain recombines TRBV29-1 with TRBJ1-2; 7 bases match TRBD1. J lost 7 bases, V lost 4 bases, and 9 bases had no gene match. The V gene's germline CDR1 is SQVTM and CDR2 ANQGSEA. The CDR3 runs 13 residues. The CDR3 sequence: CSVVPEQGSGYTF. The CDR3 nucleotides are TGCAGCGTTGTACCGGAACAGGGGAGTGGCTACACCTTC.

This clone was counted between two and nine times. As DNA, the CDR3 is TGTGCCAGCAGGGCTAGCGGGTCCATTCAGTACTTC. It is translated as CASRASGSIQYF. J is TRBJ2-4 and V is TRBV6-5; TRBD2 aligns across 8 bases. The germline V gene encodes CDR1 MNHEY and CDR2 SVGAGI. The CDR3 runs to 12 residues. J was trimmed by 9 bases and V by 6 bases; bases with no gene match: 4.

This rearrangement joins TRBV6-6 to TRBJ1-5, with 10 positions matching TRBD1. Germline-derived CDR1 and CDR2 are MNHNY and SVGAGI (reference sequence). This CDR3 is built from 15 residues. The ends lost 6 bases at V and 6 bases at J; junction bases unmatched: 8. The chain's CDR3 is CASSQDRGHRQPQHF. CDR3 DNA sequence: TGTGCCAGCAGCCAAGACAGGGGGCATCGTCAGCCCCAGCATTTT.

The CDR3 sequence is CATSRDQGNNSPLHF. CDR3 bases: TGTGCCACCAGCAGAGATCAGGGAAATAATTCACCCCTCCACTTT. V is TRBV15 and J is TRBJ1-6, with D tentatively TRBD1 (5 bases). The CDR3 covers 15 residues. CDR1 and CDR2 (germline): LNHNV, YYDKDF (reference sequence). With 0 bases removed from V and 5 bases from J, the gap between germline ends came to 8 bases.

The CDR3 DNA follows: TGTGCCAGCTCACGGACAGACGGTCAGCCCCAGCATTTT. Its protein is CASSRTDGQPQHF. This chain joins TRBV18 and TRBJ1-5, with D perhaps matching TRBD1 (6 bases). This CDR3 is 13 amino acids long. From germline, CDR1 is KGHSH and CDR2 LQKENI. Trimming removed 4 bases from V and 6 bases from J, with 10 bases in between.

This chain connects TRBV27 to TRBJ2-3, with TRBD2 matching 7 bases. Trimming cost V 5 bases and J 2 bases; bases outside gene matches: 10. CDR3 size: 16 residues. Looked up from germline, CDR1 is MNHEY and CDR2 is SMNVEV (reference sequence). CDR3 amino acids: CASSQSGNLYTDTQYF. CDR3 sequence (DNA): TGTGCCAGCAGTCAAAGCGGGAATCTTTACACAGATACGCAGTATTTT.

The chain has TRBV10-3 and TRBJ1-1; TRBD1 aligns across 7 bases. The V and J ends lost 2 bases and 5 bases, in that order; junction bases with no gene match: 8. The CDR3 totals 15 residues. Germline CDR1 is ENHRY and CDR2 is SYGVKD. The CDR3 DNA is TGTGCCATCAGTGAGACCGGGACAGATAGGACTGAAGCTTTCTTT. Residues: CAISETGTDRTEAFF.

This clone appeared a single time. The rearrangement links TRBV10-3 to TRBJ1-2; D gene uncertain. Germline CDR1 reads ENHRY; CDR2 reads SYGVKD. The V gene lost 3 bases and the J gene lost 2 bases, with 7 bases spanning the gap. The CDR3 extends over 13 amino acids. In DNA form, the CDR3 reads TGTGCCATCAGTGACGGGAGCAACTATGGCTACACCTTC. It specifies CAISDGSNYGYTF.

The chain recombines TRBV28 with TRBJ1-5; no clear D. Germline CDR1 reads MDHEN; CDR2 reads SYDVKM. The CDR3 is 14 residues long. Trimming shortened V by 6 bases and J by 10 bases, and 19 bases separated the two germline ends. The CDR3 nucleotides are TGTGCCAGCAGGCTGCGGGCGAGGACTCGACCCCAGCATTTT. This gives the protein CASRLRARTRPQHF.

This clone appeared once. The chain carries TRBV6-5 and TRBJ1-4, with TRBD1 identical over 8 bases. Germline V CDR1 and CDR2: MNHEY, SVGAGI. Unmatched junction bases numbered 6, after V lost 5 bases and J lost 7 bases. CDR3 length: 14 amino acids. CDR3 protein: CASSSQGASEKLFF. CDR3 DNA: TGTGCCAGCAGTAGTCAGGGGGCGAGTGAAAAACTGTTTTTT.